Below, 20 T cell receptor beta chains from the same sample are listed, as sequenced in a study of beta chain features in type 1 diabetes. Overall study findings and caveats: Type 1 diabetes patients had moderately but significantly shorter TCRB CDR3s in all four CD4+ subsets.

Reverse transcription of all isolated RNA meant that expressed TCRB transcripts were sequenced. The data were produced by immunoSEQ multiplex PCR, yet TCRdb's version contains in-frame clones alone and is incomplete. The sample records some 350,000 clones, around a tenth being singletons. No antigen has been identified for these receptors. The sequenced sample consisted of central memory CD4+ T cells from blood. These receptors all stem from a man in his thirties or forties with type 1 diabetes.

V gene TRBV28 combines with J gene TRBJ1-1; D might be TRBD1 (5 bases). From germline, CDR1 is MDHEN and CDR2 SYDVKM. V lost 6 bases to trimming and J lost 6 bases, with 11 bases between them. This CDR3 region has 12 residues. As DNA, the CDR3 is TGTGCCAGCAGATCTATGGGGCCTGAAGCTTTCTTT. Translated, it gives CASRSMGPEAFF.

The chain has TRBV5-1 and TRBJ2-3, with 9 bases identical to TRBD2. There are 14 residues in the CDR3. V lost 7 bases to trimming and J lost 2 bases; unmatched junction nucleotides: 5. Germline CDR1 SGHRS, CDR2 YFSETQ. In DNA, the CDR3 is TGCGCCAGCGGGCTAGCGGGGCTCACAGATACGCAGTATTTT. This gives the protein CASGLAGLTDTQYF.

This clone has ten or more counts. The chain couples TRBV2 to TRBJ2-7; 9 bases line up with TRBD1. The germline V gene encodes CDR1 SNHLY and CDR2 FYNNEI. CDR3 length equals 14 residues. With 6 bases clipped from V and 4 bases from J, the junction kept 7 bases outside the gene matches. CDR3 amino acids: CASSFTGQGYEQYF. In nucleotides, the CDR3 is TGTGCCAGCAGCTTCACGGGACAGGGTTACGAGCAGTACTTC.

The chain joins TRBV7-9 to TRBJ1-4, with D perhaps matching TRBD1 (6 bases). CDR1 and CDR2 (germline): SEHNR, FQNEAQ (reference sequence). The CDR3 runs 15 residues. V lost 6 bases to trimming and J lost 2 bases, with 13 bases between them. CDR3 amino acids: CASSLQGRTNEKLFF. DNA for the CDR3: TGTGCCAGCAGTTTACAGGGCCGGACTAATGAAAAACTGTTTTTT.

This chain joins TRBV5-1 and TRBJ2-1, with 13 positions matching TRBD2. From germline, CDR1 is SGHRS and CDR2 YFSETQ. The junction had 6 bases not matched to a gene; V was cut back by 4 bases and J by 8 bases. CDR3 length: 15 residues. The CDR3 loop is CASSAGLAGIDEQFF. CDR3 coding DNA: TGCGCCAGCAGCGCGGGACTAGCGGGAATCGATGAGCAGTTCTTC.

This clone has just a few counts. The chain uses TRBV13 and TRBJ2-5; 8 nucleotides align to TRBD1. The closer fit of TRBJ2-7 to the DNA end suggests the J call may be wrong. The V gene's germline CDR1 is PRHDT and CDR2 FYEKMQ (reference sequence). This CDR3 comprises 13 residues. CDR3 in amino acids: CASSSQGAYEQYF. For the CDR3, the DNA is TGTGCCAGCAGCTCACAGGGGGCCTACGAGCAGTACTTC.

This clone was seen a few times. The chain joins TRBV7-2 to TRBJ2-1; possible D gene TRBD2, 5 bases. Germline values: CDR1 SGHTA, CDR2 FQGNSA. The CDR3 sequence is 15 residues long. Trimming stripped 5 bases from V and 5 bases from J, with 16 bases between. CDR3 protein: CASSTGPPGNNEQFF. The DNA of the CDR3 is TGTGCCAGCAGCACTGGGCCCCCCGGGAACAATGAGCAGTTCTTC. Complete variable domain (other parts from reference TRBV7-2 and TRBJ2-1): GAGVSQSPSNKVTEKGKDVELRCDPISGHTALYWYRQSLGQGLEFLIYFQGNSAPDKSGLPSDRFSAERTGGSVSTLTIQRTQQEDSAVYLCASSTGPPGNNEQFFGPGTRLTVL.

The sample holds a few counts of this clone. CDR3 DNA: TGCGCCAGCAGCGACGACAGGGGTGGGTTAGAAAAACTGTTTTTT. This sequence encodes CASSDDRGGLEKLFF. The chain employs TRBV5-1 and TRBJ1-4; 8 bases match TRBD1. V shed 4 bases, J shed 8 bases, and the junction held 10 bases outside the gene matches. The length of the CDR3 is 15 residues. Looked up from germline, CDR1 is SGHRS and CDR2 is YFSETQ.

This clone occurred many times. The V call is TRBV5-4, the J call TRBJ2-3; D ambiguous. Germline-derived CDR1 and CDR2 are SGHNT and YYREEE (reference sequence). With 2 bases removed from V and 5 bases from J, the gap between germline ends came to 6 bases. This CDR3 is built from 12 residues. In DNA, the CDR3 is TGTGCCAGCAGCTTCAAGGAAGATACGCAGTATTTT. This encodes CASSFKEDTQYF.

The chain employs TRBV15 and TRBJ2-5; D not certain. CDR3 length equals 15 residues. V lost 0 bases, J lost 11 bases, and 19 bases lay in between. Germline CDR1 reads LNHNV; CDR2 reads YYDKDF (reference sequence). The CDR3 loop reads CATSREQDPGGEQYF. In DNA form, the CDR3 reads TGTGCCACCAGCAGAGAGCAGGACCCCGGTGGAGAGCAGTACTTC.

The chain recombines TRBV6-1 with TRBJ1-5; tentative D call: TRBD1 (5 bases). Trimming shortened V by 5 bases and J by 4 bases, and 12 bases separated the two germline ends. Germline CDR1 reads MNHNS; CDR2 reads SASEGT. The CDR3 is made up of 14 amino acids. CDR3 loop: CASSLAEGNQPQHF. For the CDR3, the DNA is TGTGCCAGCAGTTTAGCAGAGGGGAATCAGCCCCAGCATTTT.

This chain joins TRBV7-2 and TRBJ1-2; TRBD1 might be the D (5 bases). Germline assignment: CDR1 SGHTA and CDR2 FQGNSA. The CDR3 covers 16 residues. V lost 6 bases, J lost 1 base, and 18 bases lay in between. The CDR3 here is CASRPPGQGVNYGYTF. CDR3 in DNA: TGTGCCAGCAGACCGCCCGGACAAGGGGTTAACTATGGCTACACCTTC.

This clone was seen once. CDR3 sequence: CASSDQTGPQGETQYF. The CDR3 DNA reads as TGTGCCAGCAGTGATCAGACAGGACCCCAAGGGGAGACCCAGTACTTC. The chain recombines TRBV6-1 with TRBJ2-5; tentatively, D is TRBD1 (6 bases). CDR3 size: 16 residues. Trimming took off 3 bases at V and 5 bases at J, with 19 bases between the two ends. Germline CDR1 MNHNS, CDR2 SASEGT.

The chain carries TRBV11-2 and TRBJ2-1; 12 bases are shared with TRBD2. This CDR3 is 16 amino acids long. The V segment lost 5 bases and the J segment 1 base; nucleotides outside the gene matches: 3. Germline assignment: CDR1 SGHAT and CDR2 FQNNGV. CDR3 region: CASSPTSGSSYNEQFF. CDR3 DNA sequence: TGTGCCAGCAGCCCGACTAGCGGGAGTTCCTACAATGAGCAGTTCTTC.

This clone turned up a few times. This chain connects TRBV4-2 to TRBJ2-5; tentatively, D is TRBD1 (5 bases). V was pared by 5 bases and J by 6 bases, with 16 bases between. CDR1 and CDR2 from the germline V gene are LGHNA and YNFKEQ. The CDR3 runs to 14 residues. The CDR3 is CASSLEQGWKTQYF. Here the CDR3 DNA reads TGTGCCAGCAGCTTGGAGCAGGGTTGGAAGACCCAGTACTTC.

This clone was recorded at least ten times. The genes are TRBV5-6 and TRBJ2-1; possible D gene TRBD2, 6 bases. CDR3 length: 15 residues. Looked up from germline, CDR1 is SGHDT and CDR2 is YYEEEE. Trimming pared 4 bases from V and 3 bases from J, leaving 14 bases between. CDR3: CASSAVLTSYNEQFF. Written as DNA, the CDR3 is TGTGCCAGCAGCGCGGTATTGACTAGCTACAATGAGCAGTTCTTC.

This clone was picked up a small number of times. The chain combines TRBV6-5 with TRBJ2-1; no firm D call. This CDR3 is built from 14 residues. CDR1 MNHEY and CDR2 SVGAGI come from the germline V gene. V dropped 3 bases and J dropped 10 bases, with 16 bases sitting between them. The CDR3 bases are TGTGCCAGCAGTTATACCAATGGTGGTAGGGAGCAGTTCTTC. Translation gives CASSYTNGGREQFF.

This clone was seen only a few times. The CDR3 bases are TGCGCCAGCAGCTTGGGGGCCCGGGAAACGCAGTATTTT. Translated, it gives CASSLGARETQYF. The rearrangement links TRBV5-1 to TRBJ2-3, with a weak D call TRBD2 (5 bases). Germline CDR1 reads SGHRS; CDR2 reads YFSETQ. Trimming shortened V by 0 bases and J by 9 bases, and 11 bases separated the two germline ends. The CDR3 has 13 amino acids.

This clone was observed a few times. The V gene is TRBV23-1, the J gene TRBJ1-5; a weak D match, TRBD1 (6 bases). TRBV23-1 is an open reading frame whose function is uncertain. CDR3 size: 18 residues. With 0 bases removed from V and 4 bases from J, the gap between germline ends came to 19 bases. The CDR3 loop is CASSQSNRAGGVNQPQHF. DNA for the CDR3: TGCGCCAGCAGTCAATCGAACCGCGCCGGGGGCGTGAATCAGCCCCAGCATTTT.

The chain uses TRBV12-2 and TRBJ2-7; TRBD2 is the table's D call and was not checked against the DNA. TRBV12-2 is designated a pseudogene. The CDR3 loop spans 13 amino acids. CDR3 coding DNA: TGTGCAAGTCGCTTAGCGAGAAGCGACGAGCAGTACTTC. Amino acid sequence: CASRLARSDEQYF.